The 18 T cell receptor beta chains below all came from one sample that was sequenced in a study of human T cells and chemical hapten exposure. Noted time point: patch test 1, 2 weeks after DPC sensitization. Treatment meaning: therapeutic diphenylcyclopropenone sensitization with weekly scalp DPC. TCRdb fed the RACE reads into MiXCR, producing one record per CDR3 protein. The data contain roughly 380,000 distinct CDR3 sequences, approximately 5% of them singletons. Material: whole blood, obtained in connection with sensitization to the hapten diphenylcyclopropenone (DPC). These receptors all come from a woman aged 50 to 60 with alopecia areata. Some clones in this sample may be carry-over from other donors' samples.

This clonotype has a count of ten or more. V usage is TRBV6-4 and J usage is TRBJ1-1; 10 bases are a match to TRBD1. The ends lost 6 bases at V and 4 bases at J; junction bases unmatched: 5. The CDR3 is made up of 14 amino acids. CDR1 and CDR2 (germline): MRHNA, SNTAGT. As DNA, the CDR3 is TGTGCCAGCAGCCAGGACAGGGGGAGCACTGAAGCTTTCTTT. Translation gives CASSQDRGSTEAFF.

In its sample, this clonotype was seen many times. CDR3 in DNA: TGTGCCAGCAGCCCAGGGGGGGGCCATCAGCCCCAGCATTTT. It is translated as CASSPGGGHQPQHF. The chain links TRBV7-9 to TRBJ1-5; 7 bases fit TRBD1. This CDR3 spans 14 amino acids. With 5 bases clipped from V and 5 bases from J, the junction kept 6 bases outside the gene matches. Germline CDR1 SEHNR, CDR2 FQNEAQ (reference sequence).

This clonotype was found many times. The chain's CDR3 is CASSLDGSEAFF. The CDR3 region has the DNA TGTGCCAGCAGCTTAGATGGCTCGGAAGCTTTCTTT. The chain links TRBV11-2 to TRBJ1-1, with D unclear. Germline-derived CDR1 and CDR2 are SGHAT and FQNNGV. The V end was cut by 0 bases, the J end by 8 bases, with 7 bases between. The CDR3 is 12 residues long.

The chain carries TRBV6-4 and TRBJ1-6; TRBD1 matches 7 bases. With 4 bases clipped from V and 7 bases from J, the junction kept 7 bases outside the gene matches. CDR1 is MRHNA, CDR2 SNTAGT, per germline. This CDR3 is built from 15 residues. The CDR3 protein is CASSAQGIGNSPLHF. In nucleotides, the CDR3 is TGTGCCAGCAGTGCACAGGGGATCGGCAATTCACCCCTCCACTTT.

This clonotype has at least ten counts. The genes are TRBV9 and TRBJ1-3; no definite D call. V lost 0 bases to trimming and J lost 5 bases, with 12 bases between them. Germline V lookup: CDR1 SGDLS, CDR2 YYNGEE. The CDR3 is made up of 15 amino acids. The CDR3 sequence: CASSVGLASRNTIYF. As DNA, the CDR3 is TGTGCCAGCAGCGTAGGTCTGGCCTCCAGAAACACCATATATTTT.

At least ten counts were recorded for this clonotype. The chain employs TRBV29-1 and TRBJ2-2; D ambiguous. This CDR3 contains 16 residues. CDR1 and CDR2 (germline): SQVTM, ANQGSEA. V was clipped by 1 base and J by 2 bases, with 14 bases between them. CDR3 sequence reads: CSVEGSYPQNTGELFF. Written as DNA, the CDR3 is TGCAGCGTTGAAGGGTCGTACCCCCAAAACACCGGGGAGCTGTTTTTT.

This clonotype was picked up many times. The chain employs TRBV10-1 and TRBJ2-7, with 7 nucleotides matching TRBD2. This CDR3 has 14 residues. Per the germline V gene, CDR1 is WNHNN and CDR2 is SYGVQD (reference sequence). J was trimmed by 1 base and V by 4 bases; bases with no gene match: 4. CDR3 in amino acids: CASSASGISYEQYF. In nucleotides, the CDR3 is TGCGCCAGCAGTGCCAGCGGGATATCCTACGAGCAGTACTTC.

This clonotype has a count of ten or more. The chain joins TRBV4-1 to TRBJ2-2, with TRBD1 identical over 9 bases. Per germline, CDR1 MGHRA and CDR2 YSYEKL. J was trimmed by 5 bases and V by 2 bases; bases with no gene match: 6. The CDR3 length is 16 residues. As DNA, the CDR3 is TGCGCCAGCAGCCAATCCGGGACAGGGCGAACCGGGGAGCTGTTTTTT. This codes for CASSQSGTGRTGELFF.

The chain joins TRBV18 to TRBJ1-5, with 9 bases lining up with TRBD1. Germline V gene data show CDR1 as KGHSH and CDR2 as LQKENI. CDR3 length equals 15 residues. V shed 3 bases, J shed 5 bases, and the junction held 5 bases outside the gene matches. The DNA for the CDR3 is TGTGCCAGCTCACCGCCGGGACAGGGTCATCAGCCCCAGCATTTT. Translation gives CASSPPGQGHQPQHF.

This clonotype was counted ten times or more. The chain links TRBV12-3 or TRBV12-4 to TRBJ2-2; 8 bases line up with TRBD1. Trimming took 6 bases from V and 7 from J; bases not matched to a gene: 7. The CDR3 loop spans 14 amino acids. CDR3 region: CASRVTGVGGELFF. The CDR3 bases are TGTGCCAGCAGAGTGACAGGGGTCGGCGGGGAGCTGTTTTTT.

This clonotype was seen repeatedly, ten times or more. The rearrangement joins TRBV11-2 to TRBJ2-2; no clear D. CDR3 length: 13 amino acids. Germline V lookup: CDR1 SGHAT, CDR2 FQNNGV. V lost 0 bases, J lost 6 bases, and 5 bases lay in between. The DNA for the CDR3 is TGTGCCAGCAGCTTAGAGAGCGCCGGGGAGCTGTTTTTT. It translates to CASSLESAGELFF.

The sample holds many counts of this clonotype. The V and J genes are TRBV7-6 and TRBJ2-1, with D perhaps matching TRBD2 (6 bases). The V gene lost 7 bases and the J gene lost 4 bases, with 14 bases spanning the gap. The CDR3 loop spans 14 amino acids. CDR1 and CDR2 (germline): SGHVS, FNYEAQ. Here the CDR3 reads CASTGTGPYNEQFF. CDR3 nucleotide sequence: TGTGCCAGCACCGGGACTGGTCCTTACAATGAGCAGTTCTTC.

This clonotype has more than one count but fewer than ten. The CDR3 coding sequence is TGTGCCTGGAGGGGGGACAGGGCGAACACTGAAGCTTTCTTT. Amino acid sequence: CAWRGDRANTEAFF. The chain uses TRBV30 and TRBJ1-1, with 9 bases that match TRBD1. This CDR3 contains 14 residues. CDR1 and CDR2 (germline): GTSNPN, SVGIG (reference sequence). J gave up 1 base and V 3 bases, and 3 bases lay outside the gene matches.

This clonotype was seen many times. This chain links TRBV4-3 with TRBJ2-2; TRBD2 matches at 10 bases. Germline assignment: CDR1 LGHNA and CDR2 YSLEER. This CDR3 contains 18 residues. With V trimmed by 0 bases and J by 4 bases, 8 bases remained unmatched. The CDR3 loop reads CASSQEPLAGAGTGELFF. DNA of the CDR3: TGCGCCAGCAGCCAAGAACCCCTAGCGGGAGCGGGCACCGGGGAGCTGTTTTTT.

This clonotype was detected many times. The chain combines TRBV5-6 with TRBJ2-7; D perhaps matches TRBD2 (7 bases). The CDR3 spans 15 residues. Trimming stripped 2 bases from V and 3 bases from J, with 15 bases between. CDR1 is SGHDT, CDR2 YYEEEE, per germline. The DNA of the CDR3 is TGTGCCAGCAGCTTCTTGGGGGGGCCTTTCTACGAGCAGTACTTC. Amino acids: CASSFLGGPFYEQYF.

Ten or more counts support this clonotype. The V and J genes are TRBV30 and TRBJ1-3; D possibly corresponds to TRBD1 (6 bases). Germline assignment: CDR1 GTSNPN and CDR2 SVGIG (reference sequence). V lost 0 bases, J lost 4 bases, and 10 bases lay in between. This CDR3 is built from 14 residues. The CDR3 loop is CAWSVTGKGNTIYF. CDR3 coding DNA: TGTGCCTGGAGTGTAACAGGGAAAGGAAACACCATATATTTT.

The chain couples TRBV5-1 to TRBJ1-1; maybe TRBD1 (6 bases). The CDR3 contains 17 residues. Germline lookup yields CDR1 SGHRS and CDR2 YFSETQ. V was shortened by 2 bases and J by 4 bases, with 21 bases between the two germline ends. CDR3 nucleotides: TGCGCCAGCAGCTTTGGCCTTACAGGGAGATCGAGCACTGAAGCTTTCTTT. It specifies CASSFGLTGRSSTEAFF.

This clonotype was detected ten times or more. The chain uses TRBV7-2 and TRBJ1-1, with D possibly matching TRBD1 (5 bases). Trimming removed 5 bases at V and 1 base at J, with 14 bases between. The CDR3 length is 15 residues. Germline lookup yields CDR1 SGHTA and CDR2 FQGNSA. The CDR3 DNA is TGTGCCAGCAGCCCGGTCAGGGCCACGAACACTGAAGCTTTCTTT. This translates into CASSPVRATNTEAFF.